This TCR beta chain is drawn from a study of cytomegalovirus exposure and HLA in healthy donors. On the study more broadly: Most genotyped donors, 65% to 85% of around 370, had Caucasian-associated genetic ancestry. General study findings and limits: Researchers left out some V segments, among them TRBV6-2 and TRBV6-3, as indistinguishable. HLA alleles showed associations with some 15,000 TCR beta sequences in a later analysis, at a 0.05 false discovery rate. Information on immune exposure was restricted to one variable (CMV serostatus).

About this clone: The antigen remains unidentified.

Amplification used 60 Vbeta primers and 13 Jbeta primers. Sequencing used immunoSEQ multiplex PCR; TCRdb keeps in-frame clones, though not all of them. There are under 200,000 clones in the sample; about 85% occur only once, and around 6.5% lies in the top ten. The CDR3 length is 16 residues. With V trimmed by 8 bases and J by 4 bases, 11 bases remained unmatched. Germline V CDR1 and CDR2: ENHRY, SYGVKD. The source is a male donor in good health and CMV-seropositive. Sequenced sample: PBMCs. The rearrangement joins TRBV10-3 to TRBJ2-5; 12 nucleotides line up with TRBD2. CDR3 residues: CAISGLAGLVGETQYF. The CDR3 region has the DNA TGTGCCATCTCAGGACTAGCGGGATTGGTAGGAGAGACCCAGTACTTC.